These 28 T cell receptor beta chains were all obtained from the same sample, sequenced in a study of OX40 agonist ivuxolimab in advanced cancers. Sequencing was performed with immunoSEQ multiplex PCR; in TCRdb, only in-frame clones are kept and a portion is missing. Of some 48,000 clones listed, 80% to 90% are singletons. This specimen was CD4+ or CD8+ T cells sorted from blood, taken in a trial of the OX40 agonist ivuxolimab. Every receptor here comes from an adult with an advanced solid tumor such as melanoma, head and neck, liver or kidney cancer.

The chain employs TRBV28 and TRBJ1-6; D is uncertain. V lost 3 bases to trimming and J lost 0 bases, with 6 bases between them. This CDR3 comprises 15 residues. The V gene's germline CDR1 is MDHEN and CDR2 SYDVKM. The chain's CDR3 is CASSFMSSYNSPLHF. The CDR3 DNA reads as TGTGCCAGCAGTTTCATGAGCTCCTATAATTCACCCCTCCACTTT.

The rearrangement uses TRBV7-2 and TRBJ1-6; 7 nucleotides match TRBD1. Losses at the gene ends were 1 base for V and 4 bases for J; bases not matched to a gene: 4. CDR1 is SGHTA and CDR2 is FQGNSA in the germline V gene. The length of the CDR3 is 16 residues. The chain's CDR3 is CASSLGQQGYNSPLHF. In DNA, the CDR3 is TGTGCCAGCAGCTTAGGGCAACAGGGGTATAATTCACCCCTCCACTTT.

The chain is built from TRBV25-1 and TRBJ2-7; D is possibly TRBD1 or TRBD2 (5 bases each). V was pared by 4 bases and J by 5 bases, with 12 bases between. CDR1 and CDR2 from the germline V gene are MGHDK and SYGVNS. This CDR3 region has 13 residues. CDR3 sequence (DNA): TGTGCCAGCAGTGGCCGGGAACAGGACGAGCAGTACTTC. This encodes CASSGREQDEQYF.

V is TRBV28 and J is TRBJ2-3, with D possibly being TRBD1 or TRBD2 (5 bases each). Germline CDR1 MDHEN, CDR2 SYDVKM. This CDR3 has 14 residues. The V end was cut by 10 bases, the J end by 3 bases, with 17 bases between. DNA of the CDR3: TGTGCCACCCATAGACCCGAGGGGACAGATACGCAGTATTTT. Translation: CATHRPEGTDTQYF. The full variable domain, its missing parts supplied by reference TRBV28 and TRBJ2-3, is DVKVTQSSRYLVKRTGEKVFLECVQDMDHENMFWYRQDPGLGLRLIYFSYDVKMKEKGDIPEGYSVSREKKERFSLILESASTNQTSMYLCATHRPEGTDTQYFGPGTRLTVL.

The rearrangement joins TRBV7-2 to TRBJ1-1; the match to TRBD1 covers 7 bases. The trim removed 5 bases at V and 2 bases at J, leaving 14 bases unmatched. Germline loops: CDR1 SGHTA, CDR2 FQGNSA. The CDR3 totals 17 residues. DNA for the CDR3: TGTGCCAGCAGCACGATGGGAGTTCAGGGGGACAACACTGAAGCTTTCTTT. This encodes CASSTMGVQGDNTEAFF.

The chain is built from TRBV7-9 and TRBJ2-7; 9 bases agree with TRBD2. The CDR3 totals 14 residues. V lost 3 bases and J lost 4; bases outside the gene matches: 4. Per the germline V gene, CDR1 is SEHNR and CDR2 is FQNEAQ (reference sequence). CDR3 coding DNA: TGTGCCAGCAGCTTTGCTAGCGGGAATTACGAGCAGTACTTC. Translation gives CASSFASGNYEQYF.

This chain joins TRBV14 and TRBJ2-3, with a tentative D call TRBD2 (6 bases). The CDR3 consists of 15 residues. Germline V CDR1 and CDR2: SGHDN, FVKESK. The V and J ends lost 5 bases and 1 base respectively, with 13 bases between them. The CDR3 is CASSTRGGGTDTQYF. The CDR3 DNA follows: TGTGCCAGCAGCACACGAGGCGGGGGCACAGATACGCAGTATTTT.

V and J are TRBV2 and TRBJ1-4; 11 nucleotides align to TRBD1. Trimming removed 2 bases from V and 7 bases from J; junction bases left unmatched: 9. The CDR3 runs 17 residues. Per germline, CDR1 SNHLY and CDR2 FYNNEI. CDR3 DNA: TGTGCCAGCAGTGAAAATAGTGCGGGACAGGGGGGTGAAAAACTGTTTTTT. Its translation is CASSENSAGQGGEKLFF.

The rearrangement uses TRBV7-9 and TRBJ2-3, with 7 bases lining up with TRBD1. This CDR3 comprises 15 residues. Looked up from germline, CDR1 is SEHNR and CDR2 is FQNEAQ (reference sequence). The V segment lost 4 bases and the J segment 4 bases; nucleotides outside the gene matches: 8. The CDR3 loop reads CASSSRTGASDTQYF. CDR3 DNA: TGTGCCAGCAGCTCGCGGACAGGTGCCTCAGATACGCAGTATTTT.

In regard to this clone: This sample includes further DNA sequences coding for the same CDR3. The chain links TRBV6-5 to TRBJ2-1; no firm D call. Trimming took off 0 bases at V and 7 bases at J, with 1 base between the two ends. CDR3 size: 11 residues. Germline loops: CDR1 MNHEY, CDR2 SVGAGI. The CDR3 protein is CASSYSNEQFF. CDR3 sequence (DNA): TGTGCCAGCAGTTACTCTAATGAGCAGTTCTTC.

CDR3 in DNA: TGTGCCAGCAGCTTGTACACAGGGGAGTATACGCAGTATTTT. Amino acids: CASSLYTGEYTQYF. The genes are TRBV5-6 and TRBJ2-3; TRBD1 agrees at 7 bases. The CDR3 contains 14 residues. Germline-derived CDR1 and CDR2 are SGHDT and YYEEEE. J lost 7 bases, V lost 1 base, and 6 bases had no gene match.

The V gene is TRBV19, the J gene TRBJ2-7; 11 positions agree with TRBD2. The CDR3 length is 17 residues. CDR1 is LNHDA and CDR2 is SQIVND in the germline V gene (reference sequence). V shed 1 base and J 3 bases; nucleotides not matched to a gene: 8. The CDR3 DNA reads as TGTGCCAGTAGTATAGCGCTAGCGGGGGGATCAAGCTACGAGCAGTACTTC. This gives the protein CASSIALAGGSSYEQYF.

This chain links TRBV19 with TRBJ1-1; D remains ambiguous. V was trimmed by 3 bases and J by 1 base, leaving 9 bases between them. Germline V gene sequence: CDR1 LNHDA, CDR2 SQIVND (reference sequence). The CDR3 has 14 residues. The DNA of the CDR3 is TGTGCCAGTAGTATGTGGGCACAGAACACTGAAGCTTTCTTT. This sequence encodes CASSMWAQNTEAFF.

This chain joins TRBV29-1 and TRBJ1-1, with a weak D call TRBD1 (5 bases). The CDR3 consists of 11 residues. Germline values: CDR1 SQVTM, CDR2 ANQGSEA. V lost 7 bases to trimming and J lost 7 bases, with 13 bases between them. Here the CDR3 DNA reads TGCAGCGCCCGGGAGGGGAGTGAAGCTTTCTTT. This gives the protein CSAREGSEAFF.

This chain connects TRBV4-1 to TRBJ2-7; weak D call: TRBD2 (5 bases). Germline values: CDR1 MGHRA, CDR2 YSYEKL. The germline V and J ends were trimmed by 5 bases and 1 base, with 9 bases remaining between them. The CDR3 is made up of 13 amino acids. The CDR3 DNA reads TGCGCCAGCAGCTGGGGAGCTTCCTACGAGCAGTACTTC. Translation gives CASSWGASYEQYF.

V usage is TRBV6-6 and J usage is TRBJ1-5; D is perhaps TRBD1 (5 bases). The CDR3 totals 14 residues. Germline V gene sequence: CDR1 MNHNY, CDR2 SVGAGI (reference sequence). With 5 bases removed from V and 7 bases from J, the gap between germline ends came to 15 bases. DNA of the CDR3: TGTGCCAGCAGTCCGACAAGGCGGGGCCAGCCCCAGCATTTT. It codes for CASSPTRRGQPQHF.

The rearrangement links TRBV28 to TRBJ1-5; D may be TRBD1 (6 bases). The germline V gene has CDR1 MDHEN and CDR2 SYDVKM. Trimming took 5 bases from V and 0 from J, leaving 11 bases between them. The CDR3 totals 15 residues. CDR3 nucleotides: TGTGCCAGCAGTGGACAGCGCTATAGCAATCAGCCCCAGCATTTT. Translation: CASSGQRYSNQPQHF.

The chain employs TRBV2 and TRBJ2-7; TRBD1 matches at 9 bases. Germline assignment: CDR1 SNHLY and CDR2 FYNNEI. J was trimmed by 0 bases and V by 7 bases; bases with no gene match: 13. CDR3 length: 17 amino acids. DNA of the CDR3: TGTGCCAGCACTAATTCCCCGGACAGGGGATACTCCTACGAGCAGTACTTC. Translated: CASTNSPDRGYSYEQYF.

This clone was seen more than once but under ten times. V usage is TRBV19 and J usage is TRBJ1-2; D is undetermined. CDR1 is LNHDA and CDR2 is SQIVND in the germline V gene (reference sequence). CDR3 length equals 13 residues. V was pared by 1 base and J by 3 bases, with 6 bases between. CDR3 region: CASSIVGDYGYTF. The CDR3 DNA is TGTGCCAGTAGTATAGTAGGCGACTATGGCTACACCTTC.

The chain carries TRBV5-6 and TRBJ2-3, with D perhaps given as TRBD1 or TRBD2 (5 bases each). The CDR3 sequence is 16 residues long. Trimming cost V 1 base and J 6 bases, with 18 bases left between them. Germline values: CDR1 SGHDT, CDR2 YYEEEE. CDR3 amino acids: CASSLRGSDVWDTQYF. DNA of the CDR3: TGTGCCAGCAGCTTGAGGGGTAGCGATGTATGGGATACGCAGTATTTT.

The chain employs TRBV6-5 and TRBJ2-5; D unresolved. The germline gives CDR1 MNHEY, CDR2 SVGAGI. The CDR3 consists of 15 residues. Trimming left V 2 bases short and J 2 bases short, with 12 bases between. The chain's CDR3 is CASSYGLGRQETQYF. The CDR3 DNA reads as TGTGCCAGCAGTTACGGGCTAGGTAGACAAGAGACCCAGTACTTC.

This clone was counted a single time. The rearrangement uses TRBV28 and TRBJ2-7, with D tentatively TRBD1 or TRBD2 (6 bases each). The CDR3 is 13 amino acids. Germline CDR1 MDHEN, CDR2 SYDVKM. V was shortened by 6 bases and J by 3 bases, with 12 bases between the two germline ends. The CDR3 reads CASRPRGDYEQYF. CDR3 coding DNA: TGTGCCAGCAGGCCTAGGGGGGACTACGAGCAGTACTTC.

The chain recombines TRBV5-4 with TRBJ2-7; TRBD2 is a possible D gene (6 bases). V was pared by 2 bases and J by 7 bases, with 13 bases between. CDR3 length: 13 residues. Germline V gene lookup returns CDR1 SGHNT and CDR2 YYREEE (reference sequence). CDR3 in amino acids: CASSFDSGGEQYF. Here the CDR3 DNA reads TGTGCCAGCAGCTTTGATTCTGGAGGGGAGCAGTACTTC.

The chain is built from TRBV5-6 and TRBJ1-4; D is undetermined. Trimming took off 3 bases at V and 0 bases at J, with 9 bases between the two ends. This CDR3 contains 15 residues. CDR1 is SGHDT and CDR2 is YYEEEE in the germline V gene. CDR3 DNA: TGTGCCAGCAGCTCCGCGGGGACAACTAATGAAAAACTGTTTTTT. Its translation: CASSSAGTTNEKLFF.

A note on this clone: Other nucleotide sequences from this sample produce the same CDR3. The genes are TRBV27 and TRBJ1-2; TRBD1 is a possible D gene (6 bases). The CDR3 runs 13 residues. Trimming took 3 bases from V and 2 from J, leaving 7 bases between them. Germline V CDR1 and CDR2: MNHEY, SMNVEV (reference sequence). The CDR3 is CASSFGQNYGYTF. The CDR3 nucleotides read TGTGCCAGCAGTTTCGGACAGAACTATGGCTACACCTTC.

The chain is built from TRBV2 and TRBJ2-2; tentatively, D is TRBD1 (5 bases). The CDR3 has 14 amino acids. CDR1 is SNHLY, CDR2 FYNNEI, per germline. The V and J ends lost 7 bases and 6 bases respectively, with 15 bases between them. The CDR3 DNA sequence: TGTGCCAGCATTTACCTCAGGGCCCCCGGGGAGCTGTTTTTT. This codes for CASIYLRAPGELFF. The full variable domain, rest sourced from reference TRBV2 and TRBJ2-2, is EPEVTQTPSHQVTQMGQEVILRCVPISNHLYFYWYRQILGQKVEFLVSFYNNEISEKSEIFDDQFSVERPDGSNFTLKIRSTKLEDSAMYFCASIYLRAPGELFFGEGSRLTVL.

As DNA, the CDR3 is TGTGCCAGCAGCTTTGGTAATTCACCCCTCCACTTT. Its protein product is CASSFGNSPLHF. This rearrangement joins TRBV7-3 to TRBJ1-6, with unresolved D. Germline V gene lookup returns CDR1 SGHTA and CDR2 FQGTGA. The V and J ends lost 3 bases and 6 bases respectively, with 3 bases between them. This CDR3 contains 12 residues.

J is TRBJ2-6 and V is TRBV27, with D possibly TRBD2 on 5 matching bases. V was cut by 4 bases and J by 4 bases, with 8 bases left in between. The CDR3 covers 14 residues. From germline, CDR1 is MNHEY and CDR2 SMNVEV (reference sequence). The CDR3, as DNA: TGTGCCAGCAGTTGGACTCCGGGGGCCAACGTCCTGACTTTC. It codes for CASSWTPGANVLTF.